This T cell receptor (beta chain) comes out of a study of T cell responses to AZD1222 COVID-19 vaccine. The study's findings and limits: CD4 TCRs linked to vaccination spanned spike, dominating at 160-218 and 743-854. It was only after the peak T cell response that any repertoires were sampled.

Of note for this clone: Antigen unknown.

Only in-frame clones appear in the TCRdb table, and some are missing; sequencing was by immunoSEQ multiplex PCR. The sample lists approximately 81,000 clones, about nine tenths occurring once. There are 14 residues in the CDR3. Deletions cut 2 bases from V and 3 bases from J, with 8 bases between. CDR1 and CDR2 from the germline V gene are MNHEY and SVGAGI. Sequenced here: peripheral blood, sampled on day 0 of MenACWY control vaccination. This TCR was sampled from an adult in good health. The V call is TRBV6-5, the J call TRBJ1-3; D remains ambiguous. The CDR3 is CASSYEASGNTIYF. CDR3 nucleotide sequence: TGTGCCAGCAGTTACGAGGCAAGTGGAAACACCATATATTTT.